Listed below are T cell receptor beta chains from one sample, sequenced in a study of shared clonotypes between healthy human individuals. The repertoire was sequenced with immunoSEQ multiplex PCR; TCRdb's copy has only in-frame clones and lacks some. The sample lists some 2.4 million clones; approximately 94% were seen once. Sequencing was performed on naive CD4+ T cells from PBMCs. The receptor source for this set is a man in his late teens or twenties in good health. Some clones in this sample may be carry-over from other donors' samples. Both conserved end residues are part of each CDR3. Fields, in order: clone size, D gene, V gene, J gene, CDR3 protein, CDR3 DNA. D genes are given only for firm matches. Not every row has a clone size; where given, it reads once, few, many or a size class.

.,.,TRBV28,TRBJ2-3,CASRGLGVDTQYF,TGTGCCAGCAGGGGACTTGGAGTCGATACGCAGTATTTT
once,.,TRBV11-2,TRBJ2-1,CASSLALGYNEQFF,TGTGCCAGCAGCTTAGCCCTGGGCTACAATGAGCAGTTCTTC
.,.,TRBV28,TRBJ2-7,CASSFGRGYPYEQYF,TGTGCCAGCAGTTTCGGCAGGGGCTACCCCTACGAGCAGTACTTC
.,.,TRBV21-1,TRBJ1-5,CASSKSGTGVQPQHF,TGTGCCAGCAGTAAGAGTGGGACAGGGGTTCAGCCCCAGCATTTT
.,.,TRBV7-2,TRBJ2-7,CASSLGQVPSYEQYF,TGTGCCAGCAGCTTAGGACAGGTTCCCTCCTACGAGCAGTACTTC
.,.,TRBV9,TRBJ1-2,CASSTRQEPYGYTF,TGTGCCAGCAGCACCCGACAGGAGCCTTATGGCTACACCTTC
.,TRBD1,TRBV28,TRBJ2-7,CASSFDRERTYEQYF,TGTGCCAGCAGTTTTGACAGGGAGAGGACCTACGAGCAGTACTTC
.,.,TRBV6-1,TRBJ2-7,CASSAEGLGSYEQYF,TGTGCCAGCAGTGCAGAGGGACTGGGCTCCTACGAGCAGTACTTC
.,.,TRBV15,TRBJ1-3,CATSWGSGGNTIYF,TGTGCCACCAGCTGGGGTTCAGGGGGAAACACCATATATTTT
.,.,TRBV4-3,TRBJ2-3,CASSANGADTQYF,TGCGCCAGCAGCGCCAATGGAGCAGATACGCAGTATTTT
once,.,TRBV5-1,TRBJ1-1,CASSLPGKGVGEAFF,TGCGCCAGCAGCTTGCCGGGTAAGGGGGTAGGTGAAGCTTTCTTT
.,TRBD2,TRBV9,TRBJ2-5,CASSVAGREGPETQYF,TGTGCCAGCAGCGTAGCAGGGCGGGAGGGCCCAGAGACCCAGTACTTC
.,.,TRBV9,TRBJ2-1,CASSPPEGRSYNEQFF,TGTGCCAGCAGCCCTCCGGAGGGCCGTTCCTACAATGAGCAGTTCTTC
.,.,TRBV18,TRBJ1-2,CASSPYAADYGYTF,TGTGCCAGCTCACCGTATGCAGCCGACTATGGCTACACCTTC
.,TRBD2,TRBV7-8,TRBJ2-7,CASSPGLAGGYEQYF,TGTGCCAGCAGCCCGGGACTAGCGGGTGGCTACGAGCAGTACTTC
.,.,TRBV9,TRBJ2-2,CASSVVGAPGELFF,TGTGCCAGCAGCGTAGTGGGCGCCCCCGGGGAGCTGTTTTTT
few,.,TRBV2,TRBJ1-2,CASTASHGYTF,TGTGCCAGCACAGCTTCCCATGGCTACACCTTC
once,TRBD1,TRBV7-3,TRBJ2-5,CASSITGGAGETQYF,TGTGCCAGCAGCATCACAGGGGGCGCGGGGGAGACCCAGTACTTC
.,.,TRBV5-1,TRBJ2-3,CASSLGDTNTPLMYF,TGCGCCAGCAGCTTGGGGGACACAAATACCCCCTTGATGTATTTT
.,.,TRBV7-2,TRBJ1-2,CASSLDREISNYGYTF,TGTGCCAGCAGCTTAGACAGGGAGATTAGTAACTATGGCTACACCTTC
.,.,TRBV4-3,TRBJ2-5,CASSQDGALETQYF,TGCGCCAGCAGCCAAGACGGGGCCCTGGAGACCCAGTACTTC
once,.,TRBV7-2,TRBJ1-5,CASSSPAGQPQHF,TGTGCCAGCAGCTCCCCGGCGGGTCAGCCCCAGCATTTT
.,.,TRBV6-5,TRBJ2-5,CASSYSGVPRETQYF,.
.,TRBD1,TRBV15,TRBJ2-2,CATSRLDRDIGELFF,TGTGCCACCAGCAGACTGGACAGGGACATCGGGGAGCTGTTTTTT
.,.,TRBV30,TRBJ2-6,CARRVRGANVLTF,TGTGCCCGGAGGGTTAGGGGGGCCAACGTCCTGACTTTC
.,.,TRBV7-3,TRBJ1-1,CASSSRGPSEAFF,TGTGCCAGCAGCTCGAGGGGACCGTCTGAAGCTTTCTTT
once,.,TRBV29-1,TRBJ2-5,CSVVTSGAEEQYF,TGCAGCGTTGTAACGTCAGGGGCGGAAGAGCAGTACTTC
.,.,TRBV18,TRBJ2-2,CASSQRLGNTGELFF,TGTGCCAGCTCACAGCGGTTGGGGAACACCGGGGAGCTGTTTTTT
.,.,TRBV5-1,TRBJ2-3,CASSLLGLRHTDTQYF,TGCGCCAGCAGCTTGTTGGGACTTCGACACACAGATACGCAGTATTTT
.,TRBD1,TRBV4-1,TRBJ2-7,CASSQASGQGRYEQYF,TGCGCCAGCAGCCAAGCTTCGGGACAGGGGCGCTACGAGCAGTACTTC
.,TRBD1,TRBV4-1,TRBJ2-1,CASSQDRGGRSSYNEQFF,TGCGCCAGCAGCCAGGACAGGGGAGGGAGAAGTTCCTACAATGAGCAGTTCTTC
.,TRBD1,TRBV5-1,TRBJ1-1,CASSLIGQGGPNTEAFF,TGCGCCAGCAGCTTGATAGGACAGGGGGGCCCGAACACTGAAGCTTTCTTT
.,.,TRBV7-2,TRBJ2-1,CASSSAREDEQFF,TGTGCCAGCAGCTCAGCCAGGGAGGATGAGCAGTTCTTC
.,TRBD2,TRBV5-1,TRBJ2-5,CASSFSGTRQETQYF,TGCGCCAGCAGCTTTAGCGGGACAAGACAAGAGACCCAGTACTTC
.,TRBD1,TRBV9,TRBJ1-2,CASSVEGQGFYGYTF,TGTGCCAGCAGCGTAGAGGGACAGGGCTTCTATGGCTACACCTTC
few,.,TRBV18,TRBJ1-1,CASSREYEAFF,TGTGCCAGCTCACGCGAATACGAAGCTTTCTTT
.,.,TRBV9,TRBJ1-2,CASSVGGGGHEGIGGYTF,TGTGCCAGCAGCGTAGGAGGAGGTGGACACGAGGGCATTGGAGGCTACACCTTC
once,.,TRBV11-2,TRBJ2-7,CASSQLGAGLWQYF,TGTGCCAGCAGCCAGCTGGGGGCGGGTCTCTGGCAGTACTTC
.,.,TRBV7-8,TRBJ2-1,CASSLARGLVRLYNEQFF,TGTGCCAGCAGCTTAGCGCGGGGTCTAGTGAGGTTATACAATGAGCAGTTCTTC
.,.,TRBV21-1,TRBJ2-7,CASSRGTDLIIISYEQYF,TGTGCCAGCAGCAGGGGGACAGACCTAATTATTATCTCCTACGAGCAGTACTTC
.,.,TRBV2,TRBJ1-1,CASSGTRGLEAFF,TGTGCCAGCAGTGGGACGCGGGGCCTTGAAGCTTTCTTT
.,.,TRBV5-1,TRBJ1-2,CASSVDTRYGYTF,TGCGCCAGCAGCGTTGACACCCGATATGGCTACACCTTC
.,TRBD2,TRBV4-2,TRBJ2-1,CASSQVGTRRFNEQFF,TGTGCCAGCAGCCAAGTAGGGACTAGAAGGTTCAATGAGCAGTTCTTC
.,TRBD1,TRBV9,TRBJ1-3,CASSVASGQGASGNTIYF,TGTGCCAGCAGCGTAGCCAGCGGACAGGGAGCCTCTGGAAACACCATATATTTT
.,.,TRBV27,TRBJ2-1,CASSLTGVVNEQFF,TGTGCCAGCAGTTTAACGGGAGTAGTCAATGAGCAGTTCTTC
.,.,TRBV30,TRBJ1-3,CAWSPIETIYF,TGTGCCTGGAGTCCCATAGAGACCATATATTTT
.,.,TRBV5-1,TRBJ2-5,CASSSVPEQGETQYF,TGCGCCAGCAGCTCCGTGCCGGAGCAGGGGGAGACCCAGTACTTC
.,TRBD1,TRBV27,TRBJ2-7,CASSYNRDSSYEQYF,TGTGCCAGCAGTTACAACCGGGACAGCTCCTACGAGCAGTACTTC